The TCR beta chain under discussion was sequenced for a study of cytotoxic CD8 clonotypes in ibrutinib-treated CLL. About the research overall: Across samples, productive templates numbered approximately 260,000 and productive rearrangements reached some 94,000 on average. Study outcomes and limitations: Clonality was higher at ibrutinib response and returned toward baseline at progression. Sustained-remission patients were sampled at different times than progressing patients were.

Germline CDR1 is SGDLS and CDR2 is YYNGEE. There are 14 residues in the CDR3. Deletions cut 3 bases from V and 0 bases from J, with 10 bases between. Target depth was 1 in 200,000 to 1 in 1 million T cells, about 10x per clonotype. Generated by immunoSEQ multiplex PCR, the TCRdb table keeps only in-frame clones and is missing some. The sample has approximately 150,000 clones; about 80% are singletons. This clone was observed a single time. Antigen specificity is unknown. This specimen was PBMCs, taken after 12 months of ibrutinib treatment. This clonotype was obtained from a human donor with chronic lymphocytic leukemia. The chain has TRBV9 and TRBJ2-7, with D maybe TRBD2 (5 bases). The CDR3 protein is CASSGEGFSYEQYF. CDR3 coding DNA: TGTGCCAGCAGCGGTGAGGGATTCTCCTACGAGCAGTACTTC.